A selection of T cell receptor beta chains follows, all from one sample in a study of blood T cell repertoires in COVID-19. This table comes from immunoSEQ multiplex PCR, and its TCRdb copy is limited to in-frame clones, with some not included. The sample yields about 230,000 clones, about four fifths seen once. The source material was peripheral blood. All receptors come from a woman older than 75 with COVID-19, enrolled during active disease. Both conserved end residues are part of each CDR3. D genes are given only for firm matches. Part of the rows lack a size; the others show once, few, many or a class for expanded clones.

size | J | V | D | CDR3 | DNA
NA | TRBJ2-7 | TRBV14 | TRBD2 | CASSQARGGEQYF | TGTGCCAGCAGCCAAGCTCGGGGGGGCGAGCAGTACTTC
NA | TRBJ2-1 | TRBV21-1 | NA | CASSQRGGRASGSHYNEQFF | TGTGCCAGCAGTCAAAGGGGGGGCAGGGCCAGCGGGAGCCACTACAATGAGCAGTTCTTC
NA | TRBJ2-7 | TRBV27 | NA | CASTYRDSYEQYF | TGTGCCAGCACCTACAGGGATTCCTACGAGCAGTACTTC
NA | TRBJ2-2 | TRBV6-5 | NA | CASSPGTLNTGELFF | TGTGCCAGCAGCCCCGGGACACTTAACACCGGGGAGCTGTTTTTT
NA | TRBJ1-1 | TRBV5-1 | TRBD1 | CASSGGQGALLTEAFF | TGCGCCAGCAGCGGGGGACAGGGGGCTTTGTTAACTGAAGCTTTCTTT
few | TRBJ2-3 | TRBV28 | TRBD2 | CASSSTSGLLGDTQYF | TGTGCCAGCAGTTCGACTAGCGGCCTTTTGGGGGATACGCAGTATTTT
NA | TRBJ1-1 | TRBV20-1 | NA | CSVRLNTEAFF | TGCAGTGTCCGACTCAACACTGAAGCTTTCTTT
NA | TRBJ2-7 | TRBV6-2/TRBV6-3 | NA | CASSYEPAQAFKVYEQYF | TGTGCCAGCAGTTACGAACCCGCACAGGCTTTTAAGGTTTACGAGCAGTACTTC
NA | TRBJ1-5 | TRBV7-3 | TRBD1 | CASSLEGQGVGNQPQHF | TGTGCCAGCAGCTTAGAGGGGCAGGGGGTGGGAAATCAGCCCCAGCATTTT
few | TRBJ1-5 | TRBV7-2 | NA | CASSAPEGSGNQPQHF | TGTGCCAGCAGCGCCCCAGAGGGAAGTGGCAATCAGCCCCAGCATTTT
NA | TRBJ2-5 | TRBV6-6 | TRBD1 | CASSYGGQGGETQYF | TGTGCCAGCAGTTACGGGGGACAGGGAGGGGAGACCCAGTACTTC
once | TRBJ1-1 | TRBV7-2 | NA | CASSLRASLNTEAFF | TGTGCCAGCAGCCTCCGCGCCTCCCTGAACACTGAAGCTTTCTTT
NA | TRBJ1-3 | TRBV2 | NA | CASSRRGTIYF | TGTGCCAGCAGCAGGCGGGGCACCATATATTTT
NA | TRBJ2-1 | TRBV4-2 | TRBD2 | CASSQALGTSGGASEQFF | TGTGCCAGCAGCCAAGCATTAGGGACTAGCGGGGGGGCTAGCGAGCAGTTCTTC
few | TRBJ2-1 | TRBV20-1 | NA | CSADGGIEQFF | TGCAGTGCCGACGGAGGTATTGAGCAGTTCTTC
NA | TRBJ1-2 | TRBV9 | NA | CASSVGGVNYGYTF | TGTGCCAGCAGCGTAGGAGGAGTGAACTATGGCTACACCTTC
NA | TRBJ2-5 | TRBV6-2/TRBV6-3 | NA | CASSSPQGGATQYF | TGTGCCAGCAGTTCCCCCCAGGGAGGCGCGACCCAGTACTTC
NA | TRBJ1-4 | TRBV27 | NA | CASSSNLYTTNEKLFF | TGTGCCAGCAGTTCCAATCTCTATACAACTAATGAAAAACTGTTTTTT
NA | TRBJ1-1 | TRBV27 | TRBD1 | CASSPVLDRARIEAFF | TGTGCCAGCAGCCCAGTCCTCGACAGGGCCCGAATTGAAGCTTTCTTT
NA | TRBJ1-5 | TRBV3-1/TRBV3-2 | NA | CASSQEGVPNQPQHF | TGTGCCAGCAGCCAAGAAGGGGTGCCCAATCAGCCCCAGCATTTT
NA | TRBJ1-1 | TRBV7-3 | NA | CASSKFTGYTEAFF | TGTGCCAGCAGCAAATTTACAGGGTACACTGAAGCTTTCTTT
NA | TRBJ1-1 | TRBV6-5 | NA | CASSYGRGRTEAFF | TGTGCCAGCAGTTACGGGAGGGGGAGGACTGAAGCTTTCTTT
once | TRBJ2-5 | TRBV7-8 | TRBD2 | CASSKTSGQETQYF | TGTGCCAGCAGCAAGACTAGCGGCCAAGAGACCCAGTACTTC